What follows is one T cell receptor beta chain and its context. Its antigen is unknown. These data originate in a study of cytomegalovirus exposure and HLA in healthy donors. General study results and limits: Only CMV serostatus was available as immune exposure information. Apparent HLA restriction characterized most CMV-associated TCR beta chains in a later analysis. Later genetic work tied a missense DCLRE1C variant to beta-chain V and J trimming.

The CDR3 is 16 amino acids. The germline CDR1 and CDR2 sequences are MDHEN and SYDVKM. The PCR was carried out with 60 Vbeta primers and 13 Jbeta primers. TCRdb's table, derived via immunoSEQ multiplex PCR, lists solely in-frame clones and lacks some. The sample yields about 130,000 clones, less than 85% seen once. The sequence was collected from a female donor in good health and CMV-seronegative. The rearrangement links TRBV28 to TRBJ2-5; D might be TRBD2 (5 bases). TRBJ2-7 matches the DNA end more closely, so the J call is doubtful. The sequenced material came from PBMCs. CDR3 nucleotide sequence: TGTGCCAGCAGTTCTATCGTCAGCGGTTTTCACTACGAGCAGTACTTC. This codes for CASSSIVSGFHYEQYF.